A single TCR beta chain is shown here with its context. The antigen is undetermined. The sample belongs to a study of cytomegalovirus exposure and HLA in healthy donors. General study findings and limits: A few chains tied to CMV proved CMV antigen-specific in vitro. The study labeled 150 to 200 TCR beta chains cytomegalovirus-associated. For cytomegalovirus status, the classifier reportedly gave diagnoses with high specificity and sensitivity.

Assay used: immunoSEQ multiplex PCR; TCRdb lists only in-frame clones, some missing. This sample has 150,000 to 200,000 clones, with about 81% found just once. The sample consisted of PBMCs. The sequence was collected from a young woman in good health and CMV-seronegative.

The CDR3: CASSFSSGGYNEQFF. The DNA for the CDR3 is TGTGCCAGCAGTTTTAGTAGCGGGGGATACAATGAGCAGTTCTTC. The chain carries TRBV27 and TRBJ2-1, with 9 bases lining up with TRBD2. Germline trimming cut 3 bases from V and 4 bases from J; bases unmatched to any gene: 4. CDR1 and CDR2 from the germline V gene are MNHEY and SMNVEV (reference sequence). CDR3 length: 15 residues.